One and the same sample provided the 18 T cell receptor beta chains below, sequenced in a study of T cells in narcolepsy. The table came from immunoSEQ multiplex PCR; TCRdb's copy has only in-frame clones and leaves some out. In the table there are around 32,000 clones, about four fifths of which are singletons. Sequenced sample: CD45RA- memory CD4+ T cells from PBMCs. The receptors originated from a human donor with narcolepsy.

V usage is TRBV10-3 and J usage is TRBJ2-5, with TRBD1 matching 9 bases. Germline trimming cut 6 bases from V and 5 bases from J; bases unmatched to any gene: 7. Looked up from germline, CDR1 is ENHRY and CDR2 is SYGVKD. The CDR3 loop spans 14 amino acids. The CDR3 region has the DNA TGTGCCATCAGGCACGGACAGGGGAGGGAGACCCAGTACTTC. Translation: CAIRHGQGRETQYF.

V usage is TRBV7-2 and J usage is TRBJ2-2; perhaps TRBD2 as D (6 bases). The CDR3 contains 15 residues. Germline assignment: CDR1 SGHTA and CDR2 FQGNSA. Trimming removed 6 bases from V and 6 bases from J, with 17 bases in between. The CDR3 spells CASSPITSFPGELFF. CDR3 DNA sequence: TGTGCCAGCAGTCCAATAACTAGCTTTCCCGGGGAGCTGTTTTTT. Variable domain in full (rest from reference TRBV7-2 and TRBJ2-2): GAGVSQSPSNKVTEKGKDVELRCDPISGHTALYWYRQSLGQGLEFLIYFQGNSAPDKSGLPSDRFSAERTGGSVSTLTIQRTQQEDSAVYLCASSPITSFPGELFFGEGSRLTVL.

This chain joins TRBV19 and TRBJ2-5; 9 bases line up with TRBD2. In germline, CDR1 is LNHDA, CDR2 SQIVND (reference sequence). V was clipped by 3 bases and J by 4 bases; unmatched bases: 6. This CDR3 has 15 residues. The CDR3 bases are TGTGCCAGTAGTATTGTGGCGGGAGGGGCAGAGACCCAGTACTTC. Translation: CASSIVAGGAETQYF.

This chain connects TRBV12-5 to TRBJ2-1; D unresolved. V was shortened by 5 bases and J by 4 bases, with 15 bases between the two germline ends. The CDR3 length is 15 residues. CDR1 is LGHNT and CDR2 is FRNRAP in the germline V gene. The CDR3: CASGPGGSRYNEQFF. CDR3 coding DNA: TGTGCTAGTGGTCCCGGCGGCTCTAGATACAATGAGCAGTTCTTC.

V gene TRBV27 combines with J gene TRBJ2-7, with D perhaps matching TRBD2 (6 bases). CDR1 and CDR2 from the germline V gene are MNHEY and SMNVEV (reference sequence). This CDR3 has 13 residues. V dropped 5 bases and J dropped 6 bases, with 14 bases sitting between them. In nucleotides, the CDR3 is TGTGCCAGCAGTCCGGCCCGGGACTTCGAGCAGTACTTC. Translation gives CASSPARDFEQYF.

In its sample, this clone was seen a few times. J is TRBJ1-1 and V is TRBV2, with D possibly matching TRBD1 (6 bases). CDR3 size: 12 residues. The V end was cut by 2 bases, the J end by 8 bases, with 9 bases between. CDR1 is SNHLY, CDR2 FYNNEI, per germline. In DNA form, the CDR3 reads TGTGCCAGCAGTGAACCCACAGGGGAAGCTTTCTTT. Translating gives CASSEPTGEAFF.

The chain links TRBV6-5 to TRBJ2-7, with 7 bases identical to TRBD1. CDR1 MNHEY and CDR2 SVGAGI come from the germline V gene. V shed 6 bases, J shed 6 bases, and the junction held 8 bases outside the gene matches. The CDR3 spans 13 residues. CDR3 loop: CASRPNSGGEQYF. The CDR3 DNA is TGTGCCAGCAGGCCCAATTCAGGGGGCGAGCAGTACTTC.

The CDR3, as DNA: TGTGCCAGCAGCCACCACAGGGGGAGGAACACTGAAGCTTTCTTT. Amino acids: CASSHHRGRNTEAFF. The gene calls are TRBV14 and TRBJ1-1; the match to TRBD1 covers 8 bases. This CDR3 comprises 15 residues. Germline V CDR1 and CDR2: SGHDN, FVKESK. The V segment lost 3 bases and the J segment 1 base; nucleotides outside the gene matches: 4.

In DNA form, the CDR3 reads TGTGCCAGTAGCGAGGACAGGAGCTCCTACAATGAGCAGTTCTTC. This sequence encodes CASSEDRSSYNEQFF. The chain joins TRBV19 to TRBJ2-1; the match to TRBD1 covers 7 bases. Losses at the gene ends were 6 bases for V and 0 bases for J; bases not matched to a gene: 5. Germline V gives CDR1 LNHDA, CDR2 SQIVND (reference sequence). The CDR3 loop spans 15 amino acids.

The chain uses TRBV29-1 and TRBJ1-2; D unclear. This CDR3 region has 12 residues. The V and J ends lost 2 bases and 7 bases respectively, with 11 bases between them. Germline loops: CDR1 SQVTM, CDR2 ANQGSEA. The CDR3: CSVEMGGIGYTF. The CDR3 region has the DNA TGCAGCGTTGAAATGGGTGGGATTGGCTACACCTTC. Looking up the rest from reference TRBV29-1 and TRBJ1-2 gives the full variable domain: SAVISQKPSRDICQRGTSLTIQCQVDSQVTMMFWYRQQPGQSLTLIATANQGSEATYESGFVIDKFPISRPNLTFSTLTVSNMSPEDSSIYLCSVEMGGIGYTFGSGTRLTVV.

V usage is TRBV5-1 and J usage is TRBJ1-2; D is uncertain. Trimming cost V 6 bases and J 0 bases, with 12 bases left between them. Germline V lookup: CDR1 SGHRS, CDR2 YFSETQ. There are 14 residues in the CDR3. The CDR3 DNA follows: TGCGCCAGCACCTCATCCGGAACTAACTATGGCTACACCTTC. It is translated as CASTSSGTNYGYTF. The variable domain in full, with the rest retrieved from reference TRBV5-1 and TRBJ1-2, is KAGVTQTPRYLIKTRGQQVTLSCSPISGHRSVSWYQQTPGQGLQFLFEYFSETQRNKGNFPGRFSGRQFSNSRSEMNVSTLELGDSALYLCASTSSGTNYGYTFGSGTRLTVV.

V and J are TRBV6-6 and TRBJ2-5; D not resolved. The DNA end lines up better with TRBJ2-7; the J call may be wrong. CDR1 is MNHNY, CDR2 SVGAGI, per germline (reference sequence). CDR3 length: 14 amino acids. The CDR3 sequence: CASSQTPWDYEQYF. CDR3 DNA: TGTGCCAGCAGTCAGACACCGTGGGACTACGAGCAGTACTTC.

The CDR3 bases are TGTGCCAGCAGCGTAGGTTGGCAGGGGGGGAATAGGGCCAACGTCCTGACTTTC. It codes for CASSVGWQGGNRANVLTF. J is TRBJ2-6 and V is TRBV9; D assignment may be TRBD1 or TRBD2 (7 bases each). The CDR3 totals 18 residues. The V gene lost 0 bases and the J gene lost 5 bases, with 18 bases spanning the gap. Germline lookup yields CDR1 SGDLS and CDR2 YYNGEE.

The sample holds a few counts of this clone. The rearrangement uses TRBV4-2 and TRBJ1-1; 7 positions match TRBD1. V trimming: 0 bases; J trimming: 0 bases; junction bases outside the gene matches: 4. Germline CDR1 LGHNA, CDR2 YNFKEQ. The CDR3 has 16 residues. CDR3 nucleotide sequence: TGTGCCAGCAGCCAAGACCCACAGGGGTTGAACACTGAAGCTTTCTTT. Protein: CASSQDPQGLNTEAFF.

The chain uses TRBV29-1 and TRBJ2-5; either TRBD1 or TRBD2 may supply D (5 bases each). Trimming removed 4 bases at V and 2 bases at J, with 8 bases between. Germline loops: CDR1 SQVTM, CDR2 ANQGSEA. The CDR3 length is 12 residues. The CDR3 reads CSVGGGQETQYF. DNA for the CDR3: TGCAGCGTTGGTGGGGGACAAGAGACCCAGTACTTC.

The chain employs TRBV5-1 and TRBJ2-5; 7 bases match TRBD1. The ends lost 2 bases at V and 1 base at J; junction bases unmatched: 11. CDR3 length: 17 amino acids. Germline V lookup: CDR1 SGHRS, CDR2 YFSETQ. CDR3 sequence (DNA): TGCGCCAGCAGCTTTGGTTGGGGACAGCTGTTCCAAGAGACCCAGTACTTC. It yields the protein CASSFGWGQLFQETQYF. The full variable domain, in which reference TRBV5-1 and TRBJ2-5 provide the parts outside the CDR3, is KAGVTQTPRYLIKTRGQQVTLSCSPISGHRSVSWYQQTPGQGLQFLFEYFSETQRNKGNFPGRFSGRQFSNSRSEMNVSTLELGDSALYLCASSFGWGQLFQETQYFGPGTRLLVL.

This clone was observed a single time. The CDR3 here is CASSERAKGAEAFF. As DNA, the CDR3 is TGTGCCAGCAGCGAGAGGGCCAAAGGGGCTGAAGCTTTCTTT. The chain is built from TRBV11-3 and TRBJ1-1, with D perhaps TRBD1 (5 bases). Per germline, CDR1 SGHNT and CDR2 YENEEA. The CDR3 runs 14 residues. V lost 5 bases, J lost 6 bases, and 16 bases lay in between.

The V gene is TRBV7-2, the J gene TRBJ2-7, with 10 nucleotides matching TRBD2. This CDR3 is built from 15 residues. V dropped 5 bases and J dropped 0; count of bases not matched to a gene: 4. CDR1 and CDR2 from the germline V gene are SGHTA and FQGNSA. The CDR3 region is CASSPSGSSSYEQYF. The CDR3 DNA reads TGTGCCAGCAGCCCTAGCGGGAGTAGCTCCTACGAGCAGTACTTC.